Listed here are 8 T cell receptor beta chains from one sample, sequenced in a study of T cell repertoires in cytomegalovirus infection. MiXCR, applied by TCRdb to the reads, yields one record per CDR3 protein. The sample yields roughly 100,000 distinct CDR3 sequences, more than 15% seen once. The material sequenced was PBMCs. The receptors derive from a human donor in good health (CMV status not recorded). Some clones in this sample may be carry-over from other donors' samples.

This clonotype has only a few counts. The rearrangement uses TRBV9 and TRBJ1-4; possible D gene TRBD1, 6 bases. V lost 0 bases and J lost 3, with 12 bases in between. The germline V gene has CDR1 SGDLS and CDR2 YYNGEE. The CDR3 runs 16 residues. The CDR3: CASSVDKGGSNEKLFF. For the CDR3, the DNA is TGTGCCAGCAGCGTAGATAAGGGGGGCTCTAATGAAAAACTGTTTTTT.

To note about this clonotype: Being one base from a much bigger clone, this may be a read error. V and J are TRBV7-4 and TRBJ1-1, with D hard to call. Trimming removed 0 bases from V and 10 bases from J, with 15 bases in between. CDR3 length: 14 residues. The germline CDR1 and CDR2 sequences are SGHVT and SQSDAQ. CDR3 nucleotides: TGTGCCAGCAGCTTAGCGGTTCAAGGCGCTGTAGCTTTCTTT. Translated: CASSLAVQGAVAFF. The full variable domain, in which reference TRBV7-4 and TRBJ1-1 provide the parts outside the CDR3, is GAGVSQSPRYKVAKRGRDVALRCDSISGHVTLYWYRQTLGQGSEVLTYSQSDAQRDKSGRPSGRFSAERPERSVSTLKIQRTEQGDSAVYLCASSLAVQGAVAFFGQGTRLTVV.

In this sample, this clonotype turned up a few times. The chain is built from TRBV20-1 and TRBJ2-3; 12 positions agree with TRBD1. The germline CDR1 and CDR2 sequences are DFQATT and SNEGSKA (reference sequence). The trim removed 1 base at V and 4 bases at J, leaving 3 bases unmatched. The CDR3 has 15 amino acids. The CDR3 reads CSARARDRGPDTQYF. In DNA, the CDR3 is TGCAGTGCTAGAGCCCGGGACAGGGGGCCAGATACGCAGTATTTT.

The chain links TRBV30 to TRBJ1-2, with D possibly matching TRBD1 (6 bases). Germline V gene sequence: CDR1 GTSNPN, CDR2 SVGIG (reference sequence). The V end lost 4 bases, the J end lost 2 bases, and 11 bases lay between the germline ends. This CDR3 region has 13 residues. The DNA of the CDR3 is TGTGCCTGGAAAACAGGGATCAACTATGGCTACACCTTC. Its translation: CAWKTGINYGYTF.

This clonotype was observed many times. The chain carries TRBV7-2 and TRBJ1-2; D is perhaps TRBD1 (5 bases). The CDR3 is 14 amino acids. V was pared by 1 base and J by 1 base, with 7 bases between. Germline V gene data show CDR1 as SGHTA and CDR2 as FQGNSA. CDR3 in amino acids: CASSLDRINYGYTF. In nucleotides, the CDR3 is TGTGCCAGCAGCTTAGACAGGATTAACTATGGCTACACCTTC.

About this clonotype itself: Just one base apart from a much larger clone, this may be a read error. CDR3 nucleotide sequence: TGCAGTGCTAGAGATCTCAAGCTGGGACAGGGGACCTCTCGGGGCTACACCTTC. The encoded protein is CSARDLKLGQGTSRGYTF. This chain uses TRBV20-1 with TRBJ1-2; TRBD1 matches 10 bases. V lost 0 bases and J lost 8; bases outside the gene matches: 18. The germline CDR1 and CDR2 sequences are DFQATT and SNEGSKA (reference sequence). The CDR3 length is 18 residues.

This clonotype has a count of ten or more. The rearrangement joins TRBV7-9 to TRBJ1-2; TRBD1 is a possible D gene (5 bases). Germline V gene lookup returns CDR1 SEHNR and CDR2 FQNEAQ (reference sequence). V was cut by 0 bases and J by 4 bases, with 9 bases left in between. The CDR3 is 14 amino acids. The CDR3: CASSLADRFYGYTF. The CDR3 nucleotides are TGTGCCAGCAGCTTAGCCGACAGATTCTATGGCTACACCTTC.

In this sample, this clonotype turned up many times. In nucleotides, the CDR3 is TGCAGTGCCACGGCCGGGTTGTGGGCGAACACCGGGGAGCTGTTTTTT. Its translation: CSATAGLWANTGELFF. The gene calls are TRBV20-1 and TRBJ2-2; D is uncertain. CDR1 and CDR2 from the germline V gene are DFQATT and SNEGSKA (reference sequence). This CDR3 comprises 16 residues. Trimming took 6 bases from V and 0 from J, leaving 17 bases between them.